The 28 T cell receptor beta chains given below trace back to one sample, sequenced in a study of Ad26.COV2.S vaccination and SARS-CoV-2 variants. Documented treatment: about 20 received Ad26.COV2.S at low or high dose, single or two shots; about 5 received placebo; per-sample allocation not given. Specimen acquisition occurred on day 63 following the initial vaccine or placebo injection. Here immunoSEQ multiplex PCR was the method, and the copy in TCRdb shows in-frame clones only, minus some. The sample carries 300,000 to 400,000 clones, 65% to 90% recorded once. The specimen comprised peripheral blood, sampled in a trial of Ad26.COV2.S vaccine versus placebo. The receptors shown here come from a person between 18 and 65 years old who received the Ad26.COV2.S COVID-19 vaccine or a placebo.

The rearrangement uses TRBV27 and TRBJ2-5; D not resolved. CDR1 MNHEY and CDR2 SMNVEV come from the germline V gene (reference sequence). Trimming took 5 bases from V and 13 from J, leaving 17 bases between them. The CDR3 is made up of 12 amino acids. CDR3 DNA sequence: TGTGCCAGCAGTCCCCATAATGAGATGGTGTACTTC. It encodes CASSPHNEMVYF.

The rearrangement joins TRBV7-9 to TRBJ1-1; 7 bases match TRBD1. CDR3 length equals 14 residues. Germline V gene sequence: CDR1 SEHNR, CDR2 FQNEAQ (reference sequence). Trimming at V came to 5 bases and at J to 5 bases, leaving 8 bases not matched to a gene. In DNA, the CDR3 is TGTGCCAGCAGCCCCTCGACAGGGCGGACTGAAGCTTTCTTT. It is translated as CASSPSTGRTEAFF.

The chain combines TRBV2 with TRBJ1-6; a possible D gene is TRBD1 (5 bases). From germline, CDR1 is SNHLY and CDR2 FYNNEI. This CDR3 has 15 residues. V lost 6 bases, J lost 5 bases, and 14 bases lay in between. The CDR3 DNA sequence: TGTGCCAGCAGAAGGCAGGGTGGTCATAATTCACCCCTCCACTTT. Amino acid sequence: CASRRQGGHNSPLHF.

The chain carries TRBV27 and TRBJ2-7, with unresolved D. The CDR3 has 11 amino acids. The V end was cut by 7 bases, the J end by 2 bases, with 6 bases between. Per germline, CDR1 MNHEY and CDR2 SMNVEV (reference sequence). The CDR3 nucleotides are TGTGCCAGCATCCCTACCTACGAGCAGTACTTC. It codes for CASIPTYEQYF.

The CDR3, as DNA: TGTGCCAGCAGTGAAGCGAGGTTACGAGGGGGCACAGATACGCAGTATTTT. It encodes CASSEARLRGGTDTQYF. The genes are TRBV6-1 and TRBJ2-3; the D gene could be TRBD1 or TRBD2 (5 bases each). CDR1 and CDR2 (germline): MNHNS, SASEGT. The CDR3 consists of 17 residues. V was clipped by 0 bases and J by 1 base, with 14 bases between them.

The chain is built from TRBV10-2 and TRBJ2-7; 7 nucleotides match TRBD2. The V gene's germline CDR1 is WSHSY and CDR2 SAAADI. This CDR3 has 15 amino acids. The junction had 5 bases not matched to a gene; V was cut back by 2 bases and J by 1 base. The CDR3 spells CASSEGLGSSYEQYF. CDR3 coding DNA: TGCGCCAGCAGTGAGGGACTAGGAAGTTCCTACGAGCAGTACTTC.

The rearrangement joins TRBV5-4 to TRBJ2-3, with TRBD2 as a possible D gene (7 bases). There are 17 residues in the CDR3. In germline, CDR1 is SGHNT, CDR2 YYREEE (reference sequence). V was shortened by 4 bases and J by 0 bases, with 18 bases between the two germline ends. The CDR3 DNA is TGTGCCAGCAGCCCTCCCAAAGCGGGGACAAGCACAGATACGCAGTATTTT. It translates to CASSPPKAGTSTDTQYF.

This clone showed up just once. The rearrangement joins TRBV19 to TRBJ1-2; no clear D. The V gene's germline CDR1 is LNHDA and CDR2 SQIVND (reference sequence). This CDR3 comprises 14 residues. Between the trimmed V and J ends, which lost 1 base and 3 bases, there was a span of 9 bases. CDR3 nucleotide sequence: TGTGCCAGTAGTATAGGGAGACGTGACTATGGCTACACCTTC. Its protein product is CASSIGRRDYGYTF.

The chain is built from TRBV7-2 and TRBJ2-7, with 9 bases matching TRBD1. J gave up 5 bases and V 5 bases, and 7 bases lay outside the gene matches. Germline V gene lookup returns CDR1 SGHTA and CDR2 FQGNSA. The CDR3 has 14 amino acids. CDR3 DNA: TGTGCCAGCAGCCCGACAGGGGGACGCCACGAGCAGTACTTC. It encodes CASSPTGGRHEQYF.

A few counts support this clone. The gene calls are TRBV7-2 and TRBJ2-7; 14 positions agree with TRBD2. Trimming at V came to 5 bases and at J to 2 bases, leaving 11 bases not matched to a gene. Per the germline V gene, CDR1 is SGHTA and CDR2 is FQGNSA. This CDR3 spans 18 amino acids. CDR3 nucleotides: TGTGCCAGCAGCACAAAGGGACTAGCGGGGGTCCTTACCTACGAGCAGTACTTC. This translates into CASSTKGLAGVLTYEQYF.

This clone has only a few counts. The J gene is TRBJ1-2, the V gene TRBV5-1; D unclear. Trimming took 0 bases from V and 4 from J, leaving 7 bases between them. Germline CDR1 is SGHRS and CDR2 is YFSETQ. The CDR3 contains 13 residues. The CDR3 region is CASSLGHVYGYTF. As DNA, the CDR3 is TGCGCCAGCAGCTTGGGTCACGTCTATGGCTACACCTTC.

The genes are TRBV7-9 and TRBJ1-2; no clear D. The V and J ends lost 2 bases and 6 bases respectively, with 7 bases between them. This CDR3 comprises 12 residues. From germline, CDR1 is SEHNR and CDR2 FQNEAQ (reference sequence). CDR3 sequence reads: CASSLMRDGYTF. The CDR3 bases are TGTGCCAGCAGCTTAATGAGGGATGGCTACACCTTC.

The rearrangement joins TRBV12-3 or TRBV12-4 to TRBJ1-1; D unclear. This CDR3 has 13 amino acids. V lost 1 base, J lost 6 bases, and 9 bases lay in between. The CDR3, as DNA: TGTGCCAGCAGTTTAGGGGTTTGGGCTGAAGCTTTCTTT. This translates into CASSLGVWAEAFF.

The chain joins TRBV7-9 to TRBJ2-7; no reliable D call. The CDR3 loop spans 13 amino acids. CDR1 and CDR2 from the germline V gene are SEHNR and FQNEAQ (reference sequence). V was cut by 0 bases and J by 7 bases, with 10 bases left in between. In DNA, the CDR3 is TGTGCCAGCAGCTTAGCTCGGGCTGGGGAGCAGTACTTC. As protein: CASSLARAGEQYF.

A single count supports this clone. This chain joins TRBV20-1 and TRBJ1-2; D unclear. Germline values: CDR1 DFQATT, CDR2 SNEGSKA (reference sequence). Trimming left V 3 bases short and J 0 bases short, with 14 bases between. This CDR3 region has 15 residues. CDR3 region: CSASQEGSANYGYTF. In nucleotides, the CDR3 is TGCAGTGCTAGTCAGGAAGGCAGCGCTAACTATGGCTACACCTTC.

V is TRBV6-1 and J is TRBJ2-5; the D is unclear. V lost 2 bases to trimming and J lost 2 bases, with 6 bases between them. Germline CDR1 MNHNS, CDR2 SASEGT. This CDR3 contains 13 residues. CDR3 nucleotide sequence: TGTGCCAGCAGTGAACATCAACAAGAGACCCAGTACTTC. Amino acids: CASSEHQQETQYF.

This clone was seen only once. The gene calls are TRBV4-1 and TRBJ1-2; a possible D gene is TRBD1 (6 bases). The CDR3 is made up of 16 amino acids. Trimming removed 2 bases from V and 5 bases from J, with 18 bases in between. Germline lookup yields CDR1 MGHRA and CDR2 YSYEKL. CDR3 residues: CASSQNQGPLGYGYTF. The CDR3 coding sequence is TGCGCCAGCAGCCAAAATCAGGGGCCCCTGGGGTATGGCTACACCTTC.

The J gene is TRBJ2-1, the V gene TRBV28, with D possibly matching TRBD2 (5 bases). The CDR3 consists of 14 residues. Looked up from germline, CDR1 is MDHEN and CDR2 is SYDVKM. The V end lost 3 bases, the J end lost 7 bases, and 13 bases lay between the germline ends. Written as DNA, the CDR3 is TGTGCCAGCAGTTTCATTCTAGCTGGGAATGAGCAGTTCTTC. Translation gives CASSFILAGNEQFF.

The chain carries TRBV7-8 and TRBJ1-5, with D hard to call. CDR3 length equals 14 residues. Germline lookup yields CDR1 SGHVS and CDR2 FQNEAQ. Trimming took off 5 bases at V and 2 bases at J, with 10 bases between the two ends. The CDR3: CASSPAEGNQPQHF. Written as DNA, the CDR3 is TGTGCCAGCAGCCCCGCGGAGGGCAATCAGCCCCAGCATTTT.

The chain carries TRBV28 and TRBJ1-4; possible D gene TRBD1, 6 bases. Germline CDR1 is MDHEN and CDR2 is SYDVKM. V was trimmed by 5 bases and J by 0 bases, leaving 10 bases between them. The CDR3 consists of 15 residues. CDR3 nucleotides: TGTGCCAGCAGTAGGGGACAAGCAACTAATGAAAAACTGTTTTTT. Translation gives CASSRGQATNEKLFF. Based on the CDR3 plus reference TRBV28 and TRBJ1-4, the full variable domain is DVKVTQSSRYLVKRTGEKVFLECVQDMDHENMFWYRQDPGLGLRLIYFSYDVKMKEKGDIPEGYSVSREKKERFSLILESASTNQTSMYLCASSRGQATNEKLFFGSGTQLSVL.

V and J are TRBV5-1 and TRBJ2-7; the D gene is possibly TRBD1 (6 bases). Deletions cut 3 bases from V and 5 bases from J, with 15 bases between. CDR3 length: 14 amino acids. Per germline, CDR1 SGHRS and CDR2 YFSETQ. CDR3 in DNA: TGCGCCAGCAGCTCTCGGGCAGGGGCCCACGAGCAGTACTTC. Translation gives CASSSRAGAHEQYF.

This chain uses TRBV11-2 with TRBJ1-4; D unclear. CDR1 is SGHAT and CDR2 is FQNNGV in the germline V gene. V was pared by 5 bases and J by 8 bases, with 15 bases between. This CDR3 is 14 amino acids long. CDR3 amino acids: CASSPRPTGEKLFF. In nucleotides, the CDR3 is TGTGCCAGCAGCCCCCGACCAACGGGGGAAAAACTGTTTTTT.

V usage is TRBV29-1 and J usage is TRBJ1-5; D not resolved. Trimming stripped 4 bases from V and 1 base from J, with 8 bases between. CDR3 length: 13 residues. The germline gives CDR1 SQVTM, CDR2 ANQGSEA. The CDR3, as DNA: TGCAGCGTTGGACGGGAAAGCAATCAGCCCCAGCATTTT. Encoded protein: CSVGRESNQPQHF.

The chain is built from TRBV3-1 (or the pseudogene TRBV3-2) and TRBJ1-6, with D perhaps TRBD1 (6 bases). CDR3 size: 14 residues. Deletions cut 4 bases from V and 4 bases from J, with 8 bases between. CDR1 is LGHDT and CDR2 is YNNKEL in the germline V gene (reference sequence). The CDR3 coding sequence is TGTGCCAGCAGCCTAACAGGGTATAATTCACCCCTCCACTTT. Its protein product is CASSLTGYNSPLHF.

The chain links TRBV2 to TRBJ2-7; perhaps TRBD1 as D (5 bases). This CDR3 region has 12 residues. V was clipped by 6 bases and J by 3 bases, with 9 bases between them. Germline loops: CDR1 SNHLY, CDR2 FYNNEI. The DNA of the CDR3 is TGTGCCAGCAGAAGGGGCAACTACGAGCAGTACTTC. Its protein product is CASRRGNYEQYF.

The chain carries TRBV27 and TRBJ1-3; D might be TRBD1 (6 bases). Germline CDR1 and CDR2: MNHEY and SMNVEV (reference sequence). CDR3 length equals 13 residues. CDR3 in amino acids: CVEGGLGVDTIYF. CDR3 DNA sequence: TGTGTGGAGGGGGGGCTAGGAGTGGACACCATATATTTT.

The chain employs TRBV5-5 and TRBJ2-7; 11 positions match TRBD2. The length of the CDR3 is 15 residues. Germline values: CDR1 SGHKS, CDR2 YYEKEE (reference sequence). Germline trimming cut 4 bases from V and 0 bases from J; bases unmatched to any gene: 3. Here the CDR3 DNA reads TGTGCCAGCAGCACTACTAGCGGGAGCTCCTACGAGCAGTACTTC. Translated: CASSTTSGSSYEQYF. Full variable domain (outside the CDR3, taken from reference TRBV5-5 and TRBJ2-7): DAGVTQSPTHLIKTRGQQVTLRCSPISGHKSVSWYQQVLGQGPQFIFQYYEKEERGRGNFPDRFSARQFPNYSSELNVNALLLGDSALYLCASSTTSGSSYEQYFGPGTRLTVT.

The chain links TRBV10-3 to TRBJ2-7; TRBD1 agrees at 7 bases. This CDR3 spans 15 amino acids. After removal of 6 bases from V and 2 bases from J, the junction contained 10 bases not matched to a gene. Germline assignment: CDR1 ENHRY and CDR2 SYGVKD. The CDR3 spells CAISSDRRHPYEQYF. CDR3 sequence (DNA): TGTGCCATCAGCTCGGACAGGCGACACCCCTACGAGCAGTACTTC.